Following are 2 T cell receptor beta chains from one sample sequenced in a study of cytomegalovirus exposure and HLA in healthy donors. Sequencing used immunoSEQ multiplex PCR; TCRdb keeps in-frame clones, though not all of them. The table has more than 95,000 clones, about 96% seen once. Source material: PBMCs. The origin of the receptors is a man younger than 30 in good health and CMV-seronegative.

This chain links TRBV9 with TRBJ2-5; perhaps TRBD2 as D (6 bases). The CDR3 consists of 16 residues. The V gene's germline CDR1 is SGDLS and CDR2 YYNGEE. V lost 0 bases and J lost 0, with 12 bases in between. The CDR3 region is CASSVGDWANQETQYF. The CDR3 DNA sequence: TGTGCCAGCAGCGTAGGGGACTGGGCAAACCAAGAGACCCAGTACTTC.

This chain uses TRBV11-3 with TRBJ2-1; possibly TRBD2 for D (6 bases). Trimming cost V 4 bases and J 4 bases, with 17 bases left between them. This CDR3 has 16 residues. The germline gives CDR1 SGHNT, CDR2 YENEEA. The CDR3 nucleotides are TGTGCCAGCAGCTCGTCTAGCGCCTACATATACAATGAGCAGTTCTTC. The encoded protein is CASSSSSAYIYNEQFF.